One sample yielded the 28 T cell receptor beta chains listed below, sequenced in a study of OX40 agonist ivuxolimab in advanced cancers. Some clones are missing from TCRdb's copy, which holds only in-frame ones; the method was immunoSEQ multiplex PCR. The sample holds tens of thousands of clones, approximately 86% seen once. This sample comprised CD4+ or CD8+ T cells sorted from blood, obtained in a trial of the OX40 agonist ivuxolimab. The receptor set was obtained from an adult with an advanced solid tumor such as melanoma, head and neck, liver or kidney cancer.

This clone was seen more than once but under ten times. The chain carries TRBV29-1 and TRBJ1-2; D is unclear. V gave up 5 bases and J gave up 4 bases, with 14 bases separating them. Per the germline V gene, CDR1 is SQVTM and CDR2 is ANQGSEA. CDR3 length: 13 residues. CDR3 in amino acids: CSVSDDDRYGYTF. Written as DNA, the CDR3 is TGCAGCGTTTCGGACGACGACCGCTATGGCTACACCTTC.

V gene TRBV27 combines with J gene TRBJ1-1, with 7 bases lining up with TRBD1. The CDR3 is 15 amino acids. V lost 5 bases, J lost 1 base, and 7 bases stayed unmatched. Germline V gene lookup returns CDR1 MNHEY and CDR2 SMNVEV (reference sequence). The CDR3 reads CASSAAGGTNTEAFF. The CDR3 nucleotides read TGTGCCAGCAGTGCGGCAGGGGGGACGAACACTGAAGCTTTCTTT.

The chain is built from TRBV7-6 and TRBJ2-3; the D gene is possibly TRBD2 (5 bases). The V gene's germline CDR1 is SGHVS and CDR2 FNYEAQ. V was pared by 5 bases and J by 2 bases, with 20 bases between. The CDR3 totals 17 residues. CDR3 coding DNA: TGTGCCAGCAGCCCGACCCCACTAGTCTCCCTCACAGATACGCAGTATTTT. This translates into CASSPTPLVSLTDTQYF.

The V and J genes are TRBV11-3 and TRBJ2-7, with TRBD2 identical over 8 bases. This CDR3 region has 15 residues. The J segment lost 4 bases and the V segment lost 0 bases, leaving 5 bases of the junction unmatched. Germline lookup yields CDR1 SGHNT and CDR2 YENEEA. For the CDR3, the DNA is TGTGCCAGCAGCTTAGAAGCGGGAGAAAATTACGAGCAGTACTTC. Residues: CASSLEAGENYEQYF.

This clone occurred once. The chain joins TRBV19 to TRBJ2-3; D possibly corresponds to TRBD2 (6 bases). The germline CDR1 and CDR2 sequences are LNHDA and SQIVND (reference sequence). Deletions cut 5 bases from V and 3 bases from J, with 18 bases between. The CDR3 loop spans 16 amino acids. The CDR3 sequence is CASSDIRGVSTDTQYF. CDR3 DNA: TGTGCCAGTAGTGACATCCGCGGGGTTTCGACAGATACGCAGTATTTT. The whole variable domain, remainder taken from reference TRBV19 and TRBJ2-3, is DGGITQSPKYLFRKEGQNVTLSCEQNLNHDAMYWYRQDPGQGLRLIYYSQIVNDFQKGDIAEGYSVSREKKESFPLTVTSAQKNPTAFYLCASSDIRGVSTDTQYFGPGTRLTVL.

The V and J genes are TRBV6-6 and TRBJ1-3; no clear D. V was clipped by 6 bases and J by 4 bases, with 7 bases between them. The CDR3 contains 12 residues. Germline V gives CDR1 MNHNY, CDR2 SVGAGI (reference sequence). CDR3 residues: CASSPGGNTIYF. In DNA, the CDR3 is TGTGCCAGCAGCCCAGGAGGAAACACCATATATTTT.

Relative to its sample, this clone is medium-sized (0.01 to 0.1%). This sequence joins TRBV27 and TRBJ2-1; 9 bases line up with TRBD2. This CDR3 region has 16 residues. Germline assignment: CDR1 MNHEY and CDR2 SMNVEV (reference sequence). The V and J ends lost 6 bases and 6 bases, in that order; junction bases with no gene match: 12. The CDR3, as DNA: TGTGCCAGCAGGCCTCGGGGGACTAGCAGCGGCAATGAGCAGTTCTTC. Translation gives CASRPRGTSSGNEQFF.

The chain couples TRBV15 to TRBJ1-4; D is unclear. V shed 8 bases and J shed 0 bases, with 16 bases lying between them. This CDR3 region has 16 residues. CDR1 and CDR2 (germline): LNHNV, YYDKDF (reference sequence). The CDR3 DNA is TGTGCCACCCTACAGCTAGGCGACGCAACTAATGAAAAACTGTTTTTT. Protein product: CATLQLGDATNEKLFF.

The rearrangement joins TRBV4-1 to TRBJ1-3, with no clear D. The CDR3 runs 19 residues. The V end was cut by 0 bases, the J end by 9 bases, with 27 bases between. Germline CDR1 and CDR2: MGHRA and YSYEKL. The chain's CDR3 is CASSQESLGNMGNHITIYF. CDR3 sequence (DNA): TGCGCCAGCAGCCAAGAGAGCCTAGGAAATATGGGGAACCATATCACCATATATTTT.

This chain connects TRBV29-1 to TRBJ2-1; tentatively, D is TRBD2 (6 bases). The CDR3 runs 16 residues. Germline loops: CDR1 SQVTM, CDR2 ANQGSEA. V lost 0 bases and J lost 0, with 12 bases in between. Here the CDR3 reads CSVEDPTEGSYNEQFF. CDR3 nucleotides: TGCAGCGTTGAAGATCCTACGGAGGGCTCCTACAATGAGCAGTTCTTC.

The J gene is TRBJ2-7, the V gene TRBV7-6; D unresolved. The CDR3 loop spans 14 amino acids. Per germline, CDR1 SGHVS and CDR2 FNYEAQ. The V end was cut by 1 base, the J end by 1 base, with 8 bases between. The CDR3 region is CASSLGTVSYEQYF. The CDR3 DNA reads as TGTGCCAGCAGCTTAGGGACGGTGTCCTACGAGCAGTACTTC.

The CDR3 reads CASSIDQEYSSEQYF. In DNA form, the CDR3 reads TGTGCCAGTAGTATAGATCAGGAATATTCCAGCGAGCAGTACTTC. The chain carries TRBV19 and TRBJ2-7; no firm D call. This CDR3 spans 15 amino acids. The V and J ends lost 0 bases and 6 bases respectively, with 15 bases between them. Germline V gene data show CDR1 as LNHDA and CDR2 as SQIVND (reference sequence).

CDR3 sequence reads: CASSETSGTYQETQYF. CDR3 DNA sequence: TGTGCCAGCAGTGAGACTAGCGGGACTTACCAAGAGACCCAGTACTTC. The V and J genes are TRBV9 and TRBJ2-5, with TRBD2 matching over 11 bases. V gave up 5 bases and J gave up 0 bases; unmatched junction bases: 6. This CDR3 spans 16 amino acids. Germline assignment: CDR1 SGDLS and CDR2 YYNGEE.

The chain is built from TRBV7-9 and TRBJ2-2; D call uncertain. The CDR3 is made up of 12 amino acids. The V end was cut by 3 bases, the J end by 6 bases, with 5 bases between. Germline CDR1 and CDR2: SEHNR and FQNEAQ (reference sequence). DNA of the CDR3: TGTGCCAGCAGCTTGGGATCCGGGGAGCTGTTTTTT. It is translated as CASSLGSGELFF.

The chain employs TRBV7-2 and TRBJ1-1, with D perhaps TRBD1 (6 bases). CDR1 and CDR2 (germline): SGHTA, FQGNSA. The CDR3 loop spans 13 amino acids. Trimming removed 4 bases at V and 5 bases at J, with 11 bases between. The CDR3 DNA follows: TGTGCCAGCAGCTCTTACAGGGTTACTGAAGCTTTCTTT. Amino acid sequence: CASSSYRVTEAFF.

CDR3 nucleotides: TGTGCCACCTCGGACAGTCTGGGCAATGAGCAGTTCTTC. Its protein is CATSDSLGNEQFF. The rearrangement links TRBV19 to TRBJ2-1; tentatively, D is TRBD1 (6 bases). V lost 10 bases and J 6 bases, leaving 16 bases between the germline ends. CDR1 is LNHDA and CDR2 is SQIVND in the germline V gene (reference sequence). The CDR3 loop spans 13 amino acids.

The CDR3 spells CASSLGPDSSYEQYF. As DNA, the CDR3 is TGTGCCAGCAGCTTAGGACCGGACAGCTCCTACGAGCAGTACTTC. This chain connects TRBV7-6 to TRBJ2-7; D might be TRBD1 (6 bases). There are 15 residues in the CDR3. V gave up 1 base and J gave up 0 bases, with 10 bases separating them. Germline V gene lookup returns CDR1 SGHVS and CDR2 FNYEAQ.

The chain combines TRBV29-1 with TRBJ2-3; D unresolved. Deletions cut 2 bases from V and 5 bases from J, with 11 bases between. This CDR3 spans 13 amino acids. From germline, CDR1 is SQVTM and CDR2 ANQGSEA. This chain's CDR3 is CSVELGSEDTQYF. The CDR3 DNA sequence: TGCAGCGTTGAATTGGGGTCCGAAGATACGCAGTATTTT.

The rearrangement links TRBV29-1 to TRBJ2-1, with 16 bases fitting TRBD2. Looked up from germline, CDR1 is SQVTM and CDR2 is ANQGSEA. The V gene end was trimmed by 3 bases and the J gene end by 0 bases; junction bases not matched to a gene: 14. The CDR3 length is 21 residues. The CDR3 DNA is TGCAGCGTTGAGGGACTAGCGGGAGGGTACTCTACAGTTAGCTCCTACAATGAGCAGTTCTTC. It is translated as CSVEGLAGGYSTVSSYNEQFF.

V and J are TRBV6-5 and TRBJ1-1; no clear D gene. CDR1 and CDR2 from the germline V gene are MNHEY and SVGAGI. Trimming left V 6 bases short and J 6 bases short, with 11 bases between. The CDR3 consists of 12 residues. The CDR3 is CASSPNQAEAFF. CDR3 nucleotides: TGTGCCAGCAGCCCTAATCAGGCTGAAGCTTTCTTT.

The J gene is TRBJ2-1, the V gene TRBV12-5, with 11 bases fitting TRBD2. The CDR3 contains 17 residues. The germline gives CDR1 LGHNT, CDR2 FRNRAP. V trimming: 2 bases; J trimming: 4 bases; junction bases outside the gene matches: 7. As DNA, the CDR3 is TGTGCTAGTGGTTTGAACCCGGGACTAGCGGAATACAATGAGCAGTTCTTC. Protein: CASGLNPGLAEYNEQFF.

The rearrangement uses TRBV19 and TRBJ1-1; TRBD1 matches 8 bases. This CDR3 has 14 residues. Germline CDR1 is LNHDA and CDR2 is SQIVND (reference sequence). V lost 5 bases, J lost 6 bases, and 8 bases stayed unmatched. The CDR3 DNA sequence: TGTGCCAGTAGTCCAGGGGGCGGGAGCTCTGAAGCTTTCTTT. This sequence encodes CASSPGGGSSEAFF.

The chain combines TRBV9 with TRBJ2-1, with TRBD2 matching 11 bases. This CDR3 has 15 residues. V trimming: 3 bases; J trimming: 10 bases; junction bases outside the gene matches: 9. Germline V gene data show CDR1 as SGDLS and CDR2 as YYNGEE. CDR3 sequence: CASSGIAGGWGEQFF. As DNA, the CDR3 is TGTGCCAGCAGCGGGATAGCGGGAGGGTGGGGAGAGCAGTTCTTC.

The chain is built from TRBV5-4 and TRBJ2-5; 12 bases are a match to TRBD2. V lost 5 bases and J lost 5; bases outside the gene matches: 16. This CDR3 is 18 amino acids long. The germline CDR1 and CDR2 sequences are SGHNT and YYREEE (reference sequence). Here the CDR3 reads CASSDRLAGDPGGETQYF. The CDR3 DNA reads TGTGCCAGCAGTGACCGACTAGCGGGAGACCCCGGGGGGGAGACCCAGTACTTC.

This CDR3 is CATSRGRSVYNEQFF. Here the CDR3 DNA reads TGTGCCACCAGCAGAGGTCGGTCCGTTTACAATGAGCAGTTCTTC. The chain couples TRBV15 to TRBJ2-1; no firm D call. Trimming cost V 1 base and J 4 bases, with 11 bases left between them. CDR1 LNHNV and CDR2 YYDKDF come from the germline V gene (reference sequence). This CDR3 is 15 amino acids long.

This rearrangement joins TRBV30 to TRBJ1-4, with unresolved D. Looked up from germline, CDR1 is GTSNPN and CDR2 is SVGIG (reference sequence). The CDR3 covers 13 residues. V was shortened by 4 bases and J by 2 bases, with 8 bases between the two germline ends. This CDR3 is CAWNRGTNEKLFF. The DNA of the CDR3 is TGTGCCTGGAACAGAGGGACTAATGAAAAACTGTTTTTT.

The chain joins TRBV4-1 to TRBJ2-7; no firm D call. This CDR3 region has 15 residues. The V end lost 4 bases, the J end lost 5 bases, and 18 bases lay between the germline ends. Germline CDR1 and CDR2: MGHRA and YSYEKL. The CDR3 region has the DNA TGCGCCAGCAGCCCCCAGGCCCTCAAGACCCACGAGCAGTACTTC. Translating it yields CASSPQALKTHEQYF.

This rearrangement joins TRBV5-6 to TRBJ1-6; 7 nucleotides align to TRBD1. Germline V gene sequence: CDR1 SGHDT, CDR2 YYEEEE. The V segment lost 5 bases and the J segment 0 bases; nucleotides outside the gene matches: 8. The CDR3 is 17 amino acids. The CDR3 DNA follows: TGTGCCAGCAGTGTGGGACAGAGTGGCTCCTATAATTCACCCCTCCACTTT. It yields the protein CASSVGQSGSYNSPLHF.